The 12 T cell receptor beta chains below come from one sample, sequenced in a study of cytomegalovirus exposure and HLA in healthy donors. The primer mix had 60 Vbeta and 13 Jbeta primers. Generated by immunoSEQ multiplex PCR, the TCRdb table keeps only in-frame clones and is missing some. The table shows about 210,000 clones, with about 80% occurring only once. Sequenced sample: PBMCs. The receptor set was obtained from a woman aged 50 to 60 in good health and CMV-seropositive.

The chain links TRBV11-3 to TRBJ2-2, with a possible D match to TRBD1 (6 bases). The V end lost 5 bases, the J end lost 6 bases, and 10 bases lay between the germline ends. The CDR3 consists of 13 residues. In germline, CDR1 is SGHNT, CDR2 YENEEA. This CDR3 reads CASSPYRAGELFF. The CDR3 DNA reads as TGTGCCAGCAGCCCCTACAGGGCCGGGGAGCTGTTTTTT.

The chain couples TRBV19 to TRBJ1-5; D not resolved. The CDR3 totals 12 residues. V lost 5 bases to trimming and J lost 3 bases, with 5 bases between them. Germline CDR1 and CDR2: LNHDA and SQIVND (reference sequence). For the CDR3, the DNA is TGTGCCAGTAGTCGGTTCAATCAGCCCCAGCATTTT. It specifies CASSRFNQPQHF. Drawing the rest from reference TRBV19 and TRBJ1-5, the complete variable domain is DGGITQSPKYLFRKEGQNVTLSCEQNLNHDAMYWYRQDPGQGLRLIYYSQIVNDFQKGDIAEGYSVSREKKESFPLTVTSAQKNPTAFYLCASSRFNQPQHFGDGTRLSIL.

For the CDR3, the DNA is TGTGCCAGCAGCGAGTCAGTCGGGGGGGCCGGGGAGACCCAGTACTTC. Protein product: CASSESVGGAGETQYF. V is TRBV7-6 and J is TRBJ2-5; 8 bases align to TRBD2. V shed 5 bases, J shed 5 bases, and the junction held 13 bases outside the gene matches. The CDR3 is 16 residues long. Germline V gene sequence: CDR1 SGHVS, CDR2 FNYEAQ.

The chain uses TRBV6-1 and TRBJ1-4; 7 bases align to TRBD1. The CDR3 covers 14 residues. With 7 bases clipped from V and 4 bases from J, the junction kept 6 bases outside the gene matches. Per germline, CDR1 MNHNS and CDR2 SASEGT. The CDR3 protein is CASMIRDSNEKLFF. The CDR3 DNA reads TGTGCCAGCATGATCCGGGACAGTAATGAAAAACTGTTTTTT.

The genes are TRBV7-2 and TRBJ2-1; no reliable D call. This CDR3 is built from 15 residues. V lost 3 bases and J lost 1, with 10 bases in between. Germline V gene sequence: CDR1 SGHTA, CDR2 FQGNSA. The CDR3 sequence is CASSFQDNSYNEQFF. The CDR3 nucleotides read TGTGCCAGCAGCTTTCAGGATAATTCCTACAATGAGCAGTTCTTC.

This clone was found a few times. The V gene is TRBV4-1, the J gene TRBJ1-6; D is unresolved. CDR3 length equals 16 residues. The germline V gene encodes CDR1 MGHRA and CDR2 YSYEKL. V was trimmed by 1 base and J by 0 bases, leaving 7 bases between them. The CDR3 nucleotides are TGCGCCAGCAGCCAAGGGTCGAGCTCCTATAATTCACCCCTCCACTTT. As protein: CASSQGSSSYNSPLHF.

DNA of the CDR3: TGTGCCAGCAGTGTCATTGTGAGACAGGGATTGTATGGCTACACCTTC. Protein sequence: CASSVIVRQGLYGYTF. The rearrangement joins TRBV2 to TRBJ1-2; 7 bases map to TRBD1. Germline CDR1 SNHLY, CDR2 FYNNEI. V lost 4 bases and J lost 5; bases outside the gene matches: 13. The CDR3 totals 16 residues.

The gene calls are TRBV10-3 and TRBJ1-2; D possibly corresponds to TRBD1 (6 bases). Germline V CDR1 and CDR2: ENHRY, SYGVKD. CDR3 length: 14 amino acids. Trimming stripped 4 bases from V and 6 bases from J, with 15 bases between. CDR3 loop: CAISGPTGSHGYTF. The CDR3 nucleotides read TGTGCCATCAGTGGGCCGACAGGTTCGCATGGCTACACCTTC.

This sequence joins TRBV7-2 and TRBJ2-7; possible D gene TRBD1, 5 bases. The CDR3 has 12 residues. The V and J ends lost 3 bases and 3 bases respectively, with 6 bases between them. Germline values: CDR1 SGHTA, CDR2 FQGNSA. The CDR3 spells CASSFQGYEQYF. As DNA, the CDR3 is TGTGCCAGCAGCTTCCAGGGCTACGAGCAGTACTTC.

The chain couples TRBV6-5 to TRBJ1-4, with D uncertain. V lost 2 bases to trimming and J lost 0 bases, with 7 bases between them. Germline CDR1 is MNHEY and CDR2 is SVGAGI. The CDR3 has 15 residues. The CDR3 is CASSYGRATNEKLFF. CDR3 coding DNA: TGTGCCAGCAGTTACGGCCGTGCAACTAATGAAAAACTGTTTTTT.

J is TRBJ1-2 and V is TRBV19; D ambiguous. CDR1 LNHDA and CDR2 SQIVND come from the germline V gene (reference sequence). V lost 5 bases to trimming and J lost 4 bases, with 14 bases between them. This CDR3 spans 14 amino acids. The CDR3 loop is CASSAFAVIYGYTF. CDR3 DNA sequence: TGTGCCAGTAGTGCATTCGCGGTCATCTATGGCTACACCTTC.

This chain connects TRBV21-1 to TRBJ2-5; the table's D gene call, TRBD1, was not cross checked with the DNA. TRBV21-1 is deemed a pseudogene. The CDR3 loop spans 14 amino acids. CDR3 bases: TGTGCCAGCAGCAAAAGTCAGGGGCGCGAGACCCAGTACTTC. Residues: CASSKSQGRETQYF.